A selection of T cell receptor beta chains follows, all from one sample in a study of type 1 and type 2 diabetes patients. MiXCR, run by TCRdb on the multiplex PCR reads, gives a single entry per CDR3 protein. In the table there are approximately 260,000 distinct CDR3 sequences, 45% to 60% of which are singletons. The material sequenced was peripheral blood mononuclear cells (PBMCs). The receptor set was obtained from a man aged 18 to 30 with type 2 diabetes. Both conserved end residues are part of each CDR3.

v_call	j_call	cdr3_aa
TRBV19	TRBJ2-1	CASSITSWADNEQFF
TRBV7-3	TRBJ2-3	CASSLAVLAGGSTDTQYF
TRBV2	TRBJ2-5	CAGGGERSETQYF
TRBV4-1	TRBJ2-1	CASSHSSRYNEQFF
TRBV5-1	TRBJ2-2	CASSLAYRAGGELFF
TRBV20-1	TRBJ1-2	CSAVDLPEGYTF
TRBV5-1	TRBJ2-7	CASSLGTSGSSPPYF
TRBV15	TRBJ2-2	CATSRELGRSTGELFF
TRBV19	TRBJ1-5	CASRDSVLRSNQPQHF
TRBV10-2	TRBJ1-5	CATLLGLNQPQHF
TRBV15	TRBJ2-1	CATSRLVYNEQFF